The clone carrying this T cell receptor (beta chain) was recorded once. Its antigen is still unknown. These data belong to a study of cytomegalovirus exposure and HLA in healthy donors. The donors belonged to the roughly 120-subject validation cohort, separate from the roughly 720-subject first cohort. Study-wide findings and caveats: TCR beta chains numbering some 150 were designated cytomegalovirus-associated.

Assay: immunoSEQ multiplex PCR; the TCRdb copy retains only in-frame clones and omits some. The profile shows some 320,000 clones, approximately 86% of them singletons. The CDR3 contains 14 residues. CDR1 is SGHVS, CDR2 FQNEAQ, per germline. The V gene lost 1 base and the J gene lost 0 bases, with 3 bases spanning the gap. The gene calls are TRBV7-8 and TRBJ2-2; D is unresolved. The receptor comes from a woman aged 30 to 39 in good health and CMV-seropositive. The sequencing input was PBMCs. The CDR3 DNA is TGTGCCAGCAGCTTAGACTCGAACACCGGGGAGCTGTTTTTT. As protein: CASSLDSNTGELFF.